The 2 T cell receptor beta chains below come from one sample, sequenced in a study of T cell responses to AZD1222 COVID-19 vaccine. TCRdb's copy holds only in-frame clones and misses some; the assay was immunoSEQ multiplex PCR. The sample yields around 97,000 clones, 91% seen once. The sequencing here drew on peripheral blood, taken on day 0 of AZD1222 vaccination. These TCRs come from an adult in good health.

The V call is TRBV7-9, the J call TRBJ2-5; 11 nucleotides line up with TRBD2. The V segment lost 5 bases and the J segment 5 bases; nucleotides outside the gene matches: 4. This CDR3 is 14 amino acids long. Germline-derived CDR1 and CDR2 are SEHNR and FQNEAQ (reference sequence). Here the CDR3 reads CASSVSGRGETQYF. CDR3 nucleotide sequence: TGTGCCAGCAGCGTTAGCGGGAGGGGTGAGACCCAGTACTTC. Combining the CDR3 with reference TRBV7-9 and TRBJ2-5 gives the whole variable domain DTGVSQNPRHKITKRGQNVTFRCDPISEHNRLYWYRQTLGQGPEFLTYFQNEAQLEKSRLLSDRFSAERPKGSFSTLEIQRTEQGDSAMYLCASSVSGRGETQYFGPGTRLLVL.

The chain has TRBV5-4 and TRBJ1-1; no clear D gene. V lost 4 bases and J 0 bases, leaving 19 bases between the germline ends. This CDR3 has 17 amino acids. Germline assignment: CDR1 SGHNT and CDR2 YYREEE (reference sequence). The DNA for the CDR3 is TGTGCCAGCAGCCTGGGTCAAAGACCTTTTATGAACACTGAAGCTTTCTTT. Its translation is CASSLGQRPFMNTEAFF.